These 19 T cell receptor beta chains share one sample of origin, sequenced in a study of cytomegalovirus exposure and HLA in healthy donors. Generated by immunoSEQ multiplex PCR, the TCRdb table keeps only in-frame clones and is missing some. This sample has 200,000 to 250,000 clones, with roughly 80% found just once. Sequenced input: PBMCs. These receptors originate from a woman younger than 30 in good health and CMV-seronegative.

This chain links TRBV6-1 with TRBJ1-6; D is ambiguous. Germline-derived CDR1 and CDR2 are MNHNS and SASEGT. CDR3 length: 16 amino acids. The V gene lost 3 bases and the J gene lost 9 bases, with 18 bases spanning the gap. The CDR3 DNA reads as TGTGCCAGCAGTGAGAAGGGTGGGTGGTTGGGTTCACCCCTCCACTTT. Amino acids: CASSEKGGWLGSPLHF.

This clone was detected only once. This chain joins TRBV5-1 and TRBJ1-6; 11 bases agree with TRBD1. Germline loops: CDR1 SGHRS, CDR2 YFSETQ. The CDR3 spans 15 residues. The junction had 6 bases not matched to a gene; V was cut back by 4 bases and J by 9 bases. The CDR3 bases are TGCGCCAGCAGCGGCGGGACAGGGGGAAGTTCACCCCTCCACTTT. Its translation: CASSGGTGGSSPLHF. Using reference TRBV5-1 and TRBJ1-6 for the parts outside the CDR3, the full variable domain is KAGVTQTPRYLIKTRGQQVTLSCSPISGHRSVSWYQQTPGQGLQFLFEYFSETQRNKGNFPGRFSGRQFSNSRSEMNVSTLELGDSALYLCASSGGTGGSSPLHFGNGTRLTVT.

The gene calls are TRBV29-1 and TRBJ2-3; TRBD2 might be the D (5 bases). This CDR3 is built from 15 residues. Per germline, CDR1 SQVTM and CDR2 ANQGSEA. V gave up 3 bases and J gave up 0 bases, with 13 bases separating them. The CDR3 loop is CSVELLVPSTDTQYF. CDR3 DNA: TGCAGCGTTGAGTTACTAGTCCCTAGCACAGATACGCAGTATTTT.

This clone was recorded only once. The V call is TRBV7-2, the J call TRBJ2-7; 8 bases are shared with TRBD2. Germline V gene sequence: CDR1 SGHTA, CDR2 FQGNSA. CDR3 length equals 15 residues. V dropped 4 bases and J dropped 0; count of bases not matched to a gene: 5. The CDR3 here is CASSSGLAPSYEQYF. CDR3 bases: TGTGCCAGCAGCTCCGGACTAGCCCCCTCCTACGAGCAGTACTTC.

The chain joins TRBV7-9 to TRBJ1-1; tentative D call: TRBD1 (5 bases). The V end lost 8 bases, the J end lost 6 bases, and 19 bases lay between the germline ends. CDR1 and CDR2 (germline): SEHNR, FQNEAQ (reference sequence). CDR3 length: 14 residues. The CDR3 region has the DNA TGTGCCAGCTTGTCTAAGGAGGGGAGGGCTGAAGCTTTCTTT. It specifies CASLSKEGRAEAFF.

The gene calls are TRBV7-2 and TRBJ2-7; 8 positions agree with TRBD2. Germline V gene data show CDR1 as SGHTA and CDR2 as FQGNSA. This CDR3 contains 15 residues. The V and J ends lost 1 base and 2 bases, in that order; junction bases with no gene match: 4. CDR3 sequence (DNA): TGTGCCAGCAGCTTAGTGCTTAGCGGGGCCTACGAGCAGTACTTC. Translation gives CASSLVLSGAYEQYF.

A single count supports this clone. This chain joins TRBV11-2 and TRBJ2-7; 10 bases are a match to TRBD1. The J segment lost 5 bases and the V segment lost 6 bases, leaving 10 bases of the junction unmatched. The CDR3 is 15 residues long. Germline CDR1 reads SGHAT; CDR2 reads FQNNGV. This CDR3 is CASRVPGQGLHEQYF. The CDR3 nucleotides are TGTGCCAGCAGGGTCCCGGGACAGGGGTTACACGAGCAGTACTTC.

The chain employs TRBV28 and TRBJ1-2; no clear D gene. The CDR3 has 14 residues. V gave up 2 bases and J gave up 4 bases, with 11 bases separating them. Germline V CDR1 and CDR2: MDHEN, SYDVKM. The CDR3 sequence is CASSLLTTVYGYTF. The DNA of the CDR3 is TGTGCCAGCAGTTTACTCACGACGGTCTATGGCTACACCTTC.

The chain carries TRBV4-1 and TRBJ1-3; D ambiguous. The germline CDR1 and CDR2 sequences are MGHRA and YSYEKL. The ends were cut back, 0 bases at V and 0 bases at J, with 15 bases in the middle. The CDR3 has 18 residues. CDR3 residues: CASSQDKRGRSSGNTIYF. DNA for the CDR3: TGCGCCAGCAGCCAAGATAAAAGAGGCCGGAGCTCTGGAAACACCATATATTTT.

This sequence joins TRBV27 and TRBJ2-7, with D perhaps being TRBD1 or TRBD2 (5 bases each). CDR1 is MNHEY and CDR2 is SMNVEV in the germline V gene (reference sequence). This CDR3 has 15 residues. V shed 5 bases and J shed 5 bases, with 19 bases lying between them. The CDR3, as DNA: TGTGCCAGCAGTCCCGGGGACCGACCCGCACACGAGCAGTACTTC. Protein product: CASSPGDRPAHEQYF.

The chain uses TRBV6-5 and TRBJ1-5, with D hard to call. Between the trimmed V and J ends, which lost 7 bases and 3 bases, there was a span of 10 bases. The germline V gene has CDR1 MNHEY and CDR2 SVGAGI. This CDR3 is 13 amino acids long. DNA for the CDR3: TGTGCCAGCACCCCGGGTAACAATCAGCCCCAGCATTTT. This translates into CASTPGNNQPQHF.

CDR3 protein: CASSQLWTSVSYEQYF. The CDR3, as DNA: TGTGCCAGCAGCCAACTCTGGACTAGCGTCTCCTACGAGCAGTACTTC. The chain is built from TRBV4-2 and TRBJ2-7; 9 bases are shared with TRBD2. The CDR3 consists of 16 residues. V shed 2 bases, J shed 0 bases, and the junction held 5 bases outside the gene matches. Germline loops: CDR1 LGHNA, CDR2 YNFKEQ.

This rearrangement joins TRBV29-1 to TRBJ1-1, with 9 bases matching TRBD1. V shed 6 bases, J shed 4 bases, and the junction held 6 bases outside the gene matches. The CDR3 is 13 residues long. Germline-derived CDR1 and CDR2 are SQVTM and ANQGSEA. The CDR3 reads CSVGATGGTEAFF. The DNA for the CDR3 is TGCAGCGTGGGAGCGACAGGGGGCACTGAAGCTTTCTTT. Full variable domain (rest looked up from reference TRBV29-1 and TRBJ1-1): SAVISQKPSRDICQRGTSLTIQCQVDSQVTMMFWYRQQPGQSLTLIATANQGSEATYESGFVIDKFPISRPNLTFSTLTVSNMSPEDSSIYLCSVGATGGTEAFFGQGTRLTVV.

The V and J genes are TRBV27 and TRBJ2-1; 11 bases map to TRBD2. Trimming took 6 bases from V and 4 from J; bases not matched to a gene: 17. There are 19 residues in the CDR3. The germline gives CDR1 MNHEY, CDR2 SMNVEV (reference sequence). CDR3 loop: CASSHEPLTLAGGYNEQFF. Here the CDR3 DNA reads TGTGCCAGCAGCCACGAACCTCTTACCCTAGCGGGGGGTTACAATGAGCAGTTCTTC.

The rearrangement joins TRBV5-4 to TRBJ1-2; 8 positions match TRBD1. Germline V CDR1 and CDR2: SGHNT, YYREEE (reference sequence). CDR3 length: 15 residues. The trim removed 4 bases at V and 4 bases at J, leaving 9 bases unmatched. The CDR3 DNA is TGTGCCAGCAGCCCCCACCCGGACAGGGTCTATGGCTACACCTTC. This codes for CASSPHPDRVYGYTF.

This clone has a handful of counts. The chain joins TRBV5-1 to TRBJ2-1; D assignment may be TRBD1 or TRBD2 (5 bases each). There are 15 residues in the CDR3. Between the trimmed V and J ends, which lost 4 bases and 15 bases, there was a span of 26 bases. The V gene's germline CDR1 is SGHRS and CDR2 YFSETQ. The CDR3 reads CASSPGRSNVMTMFF. The CDR3 nucleotides are TGCGCCAGCAGCCCAGGGCGGTCGAACGTCATGACTATGTTCTTC.

This clone was counted only a few times. The chain joins TRBV6-6 to TRBJ1-2; the D is unclear. Per the germline V gene, CDR1 is MNHNY and CDR2 is SVGAGI (reference sequence). Trimming shortened V by 2 bases and J by 5 bases, and 6 bases separated the two germline ends. The CDR3 covers 12 residues. The CDR3 here is CASSYGIYGYTF. CDR3 nucleotide sequence: TGTGCCAGCAGTTACGGAATTTATGGCTACACCTTC.

Concerning this clone: The same CDR3 is also encoded by other DNA sequences in this sample. This rearrangement joins TRBV18 to TRBJ2-1, with D perhaps TRBD2 (6 bases). Trimming removed 3 bases from V and 4 bases from J, with 7 bases in between. This CDR3 has 13 amino acids. From germline, CDR1 is KGHSH and CDR2 LQKENI. The CDR3 sequence: CASSPGLYNEQFF. In nucleotides, the CDR3 is TGTGCCAGCTCACCGGGACTTTACAATGAGCAGTTCTTC.

The chain recombines TRBV12-2 with TRBJ1-5; the DNA was not used to check the table's D call, TRBD1. TRBV12-2 is a pseudogene segment. This CDR3 has 14 residues. This CDR3 is CASRPRQGNQPQHF. The CDR3 bases are TGTGCAAGTCGCCCCCGACAGGGCAATCAGCCCCAGCATTTT.